A single sample gave rise to the 11 T cell receptor beta chains below, sequenced in a study of T-cell reconstitution after alpha-beta-depleted transplantation in children. Preparation of the TCRbeta library used unique molecular identifiers. One entry per CDR3 protein results from TCRdb running MiXCR on the PCR reads. The repertoire holds just over 950,000 distinct CDR3 sequences, with 25% to 35% as singletons. The starting material was PBMCs, mostly from graft donor cells, obtained 360 days after TCRalphabeta/CD19-depleted stem cell transplant. The source of these receptors is a boy in the first two years of life who had a stem cell transplant for SCID, so the T cells may come from the graft donor.

V gene TRBV9 combines with J gene TRBJ1-2; D remains ambiguous. Germline V gene lookup returns CDR1 SGDLS and CDR2 YYNGEE. V shed 3 bases and J shed 5 bases, with 14 bases lying between them. The CDR3 covers 14 residues. CDR3 nucleotide sequence: TGTGCCAGCAGCGCAGACTCCGCGGGGTATGGCTACACCTTC. Encoded protein: CASSADSAGYGYTF. Full variable domain (rest looked up from reference TRBV9 and TRBJ1-2): DSGVTQTPKHLITATGQRVTLRCSPRSGDLSVYWYQQSLDQGLQFLIQYYNGEERAKGNILERFSAQQFPDLHSELNLSSLELGDSALYFCASSADSAGYGYTFGSGTRLTVV.

In the case of this clonotype: One junction end disagrees with the germline gene, perhaps due to a read error. The chain links TRBV5-1 to TRBJ2-4, with TRBD2 identical over 11 bases. The CDR3 has 14 amino acids. Germline V lookup: CDR1 SGHRS, CDR2 YFSETQ. The CDR3: CVSSLGLAENIQYF. The DNA of the CDR3 is TGCGTCAGCAGCTTGGGACTAGCGGAAAACATTCAGTACTTC.

This clonotype has more than one count but fewer than ten. This chain links TRBV4-2 with TRBJ2-7; D possibly uses TRBD1 or TRBD2 (6 bases each). V was cut by 0 bases and J by 3 bases, with 18 bases left in between. The germline V gene has CDR1 LGHNA and CDR2 YNFKEQ. CDR3 size: 17 residues. This CDR3 is CASSQDLTGTLGYEQYF. CDR3 DNA sequence: TGTGCCAGCAGCCAAGATCTTACAGGGACTTTGGGCTACGAGCAGTACTTC.

The chain combines TRBV20-1 with TRBJ2-1; tentative D call: TRBD2 (5 bases). This CDR3 is 13 amino acids long. Germline CDR1 is DFQATT and CDR2 is SNEGSKA (reference sequence). Here the CDR3 reads CRAGSELGGEQFF. CDR3 DNA: TGCAGGGCCGGATCAGAACTAGGCGGTGAGCAGTTCTTC.

The chain uses TRBV12-3 or TRBV12-4 and TRBJ2-5, with 8 bases lining up with TRBD2. The CDR3 totals 15 residues. Germline trimming cut 3 bases from V and 3 bases from J; bases unmatched to any gene: 6. CDR3 protein: CASSFRLANEETQYF. The CDR3 DNA reads TGTGCCAGCAGTTTTAGACTAGCGAATGAAGAGACCCAGTACTTC.

V gene TRBV9 combines with J gene TRBJ2-6, with a weak D call TRBD1 (6 bases). This CDR3 is built from 19 residues. V was shortened by 3 bases and J by 0 bases, with 19 bases between the two germline ends. Germline V lookup: CDR1 SGDLS, CDR2 YYNGEE. This chain's CDR3 is CASSAEPQGPSSGANVLTF. DNA for the CDR3: TGTGCCAGCAGCGCGGAACCACAGGGCCCCTCCTCTGGGGCCAACGTCCTGACTTTC.

In this sample, this clonotype turned up many times. This rearrangement joins TRBV6-2 or TRBV6-3 to TRBJ1-1, with 7 bases fitting TRBD1. With V trimmed by 2 bases and J by 4 bases, 4 bases remained unmatched. There are 14 residues in the CDR3. The V gene's germline CDR1 is MNHEY and CDR2 SVGEGT. This CDR3 is CASSYGGQPTEAFF. DNA of the CDR3: TGTGCCAGCAGTTACGGGGGACAGCCCACTGAAGCTTTCTTT.

This CDR3 is CSAAKGEDSPLHF. The CDR3 DNA sequence: TGCAGTGCTGCTAAGGGGGAGGATTCACCCCTCCACTTT. The chain recombines TRBV20-1 with TRBJ1-6, with D possibly being TRBD1 (6 bases). V was trimmed by 5 bases and J by 8 bases, leaving 13 bases between them. This CDR3 has 13 residues. Germline V lookup: CDR1 DFQATT, CDR2 SNEGSKA (reference sequence).

This clonotype has a handful of counts. This chain links TRBV5-1 with TRBJ2-5; TRBD2 aligns across 8 bases. The junction had 5 bases not matched to a gene; V was cut back by 3 bases and J by 7 bases. The CDR3 extends over 13 amino acids. From germline, CDR1 is SGHRS and CDR2 YFSETQ. The CDR3 DNA follows: TGCGCCAGCAGCTGGGATCGGGAGGGGACCCAGTACTTC. Amino acids: CASSWDREGTQYF. The whole variable domain, remainder taken from reference TRBV5-1 and TRBJ2-5, is KAGVTQTPRYLIKTRGQQVTLSCSPISGHRSVSWYQQTPGQGLQFLFEYFSETQRNKGNFPGRFSGRQFSNSRSEMNVSTLELGDSALYLCASSWDREGTQYFGPGTRLLVL.

V gene TRBV29-1 combines with J gene TRBJ2-2, with D possibly TRBD2 on 7 matching bases. Germline V CDR1 and CDR2: SQVTM, ANQGSEA. The CDR3 runs to 14 residues. The CDR3 coding sequence is TGCAGAGCCGGGGAGGGGGACTACACCGGGGAGCTGTTTTTT. It encodes CRAGEGDYTGELFF.

The table lists this clonotype with a few counts. One end of the junction fails to match germline, which may point to a read error. CDR3 sequence: CASSAGVPHLHF. The CDR3, as DNA: TGTGCCAGCAGCGCGGGTGTCCCCCACCTCCATTTT. The J gene is TRBJ2-3, the V gene TRBV28, with D possibly matching TRBD2 (5 bases). The germline gives CDR1 MDHEN, CDR2 SYDVKM. This CDR3 contains 12 residues.